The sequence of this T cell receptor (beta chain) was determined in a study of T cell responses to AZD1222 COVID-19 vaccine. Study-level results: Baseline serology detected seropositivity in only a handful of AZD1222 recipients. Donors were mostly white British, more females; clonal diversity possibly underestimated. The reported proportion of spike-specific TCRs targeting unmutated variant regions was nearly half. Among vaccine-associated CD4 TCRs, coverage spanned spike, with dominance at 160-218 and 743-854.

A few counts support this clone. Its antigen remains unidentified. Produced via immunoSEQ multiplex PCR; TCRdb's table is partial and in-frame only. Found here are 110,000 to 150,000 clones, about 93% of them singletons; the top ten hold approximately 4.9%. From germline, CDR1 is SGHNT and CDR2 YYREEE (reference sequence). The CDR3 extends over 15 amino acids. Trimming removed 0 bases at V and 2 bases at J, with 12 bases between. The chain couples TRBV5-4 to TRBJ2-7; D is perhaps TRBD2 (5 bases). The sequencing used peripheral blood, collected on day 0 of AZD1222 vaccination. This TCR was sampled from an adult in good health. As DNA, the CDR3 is TGTGCCAGCAGCTTGGAGCAGGACTCAGCCTACGAGCAGTACTTC. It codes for CASSLEQDSAYEQYF.